This entry lists 4 T cell receptor beta chains sequenced from one sample in a study of beta chain features in type 1 diabetes. The authors reverse transcribed all of the isolated RNA, so sequencing captured expressed TCRB transcripts. Generated by immunoSEQ multiplex PCR, the TCRdb table keeps only in-frame clones and is missing some. The sample includes 250,000 to 350,000 clones, approximately 10% of them seen just once. The sequenced material came from naive CD4+ T cells from blood. All receptors derive from a woman aged 25 to 39 in good health.

This clone was counted only a few times. This chain joins TRBV4-3 and TRBJ2-1; TRBD1 agrees at 8 bases. The CDR3 runs to 17 residues. The V segment lost 0 bases and the J segment 2 bases; nucleotides outside the gene matches: 6. The V gene's germline CDR1 is LGHNA and CDR2 YSLEER. The CDR3 here is CASSQDWRTGTYNEQFF. The CDR3 DNA is TGCGCCAGCAGCCAAGATTGGAGGACAGGGACCTACAATGAGCAGTTCTTC.

The genes are TRBV5-1 and TRBJ2-5; a weak D match, TRBD2 (5 bases). The CDR3 loop spans 17 amino acids. The V gene's germline CDR1 is SGHRS and CDR2 YFSETQ. V gave up 1 base and J gave up 3 bases, with 19 bases separating them. CDR3 loop: CASSLWGRQEDKETQYF. The CDR3 coding sequence is TGCGCCAGCAGCTTGTGGGGTCGCCAGGAGGATAAAGAGACCCAGTACTTC.

This sequence joins TRBV14 and TRBJ2-7; 7 nucleotides match TRBD2. CDR3 length: 15 residues. In germline, CDR1 is SGHDN, CDR2 FVKESK. The trim removed 4 bases at V and 3 bases at J, leaving 9 bases unmatched. Here the CDR3 DNA reads TGTGCCAGCAGCCCCATCACGGGACTAAACTACGAGCAGTACTTC. It encodes CASSPITGLNYEQYF.

V and J are TRBV5-1 and TRBJ2-4; a possible D gene is TRBD1 (5 bases). This CDR3 spans 15 amino acids. Germline V gene lookup returns CDR1 SGHRS and CDR2 YFSETQ. Trimming took 0 bases from V and 0 from J, leaving 7 bases between them. The CDR3 coding sequence is TGCGCCAGCAGCTTGGAGGGGATAGCCAAAAACATTCAGTACTTC. Translated: CASSLEGIAKNIQYF.